This T cell receptor beta chain appears in the sequencing data of a study of graft-versus-host responses after intestinal transplantation. Study-wide background: Recipients uniformly received anti-thymocyte globulin induction, followed by tacrolimus and steroids for 3 to 4 years.

Profiling relied on immunoSEQ multiplex PCR, and the TCRdb table lists in-frame clones only, not all of them. This table has some 13,000 clones, around 74% appearing once. Germline CDR1 and CDR2: MNHEY and SMNVEV (reference sequence). Trimming took 0 bases from V and 0 from J, leaving 12 bases between them. The length of the CDR3 is 18 residues. This clone was recorded once. Graft-derived tissue was subjected to processing to liberate intraepithelial and lamina propria lymphocytes. The sequence derives from a human patient who received an intestinal transplant, so some T cells may come from the graft donor. This sequence joins TRBV27 and TRBJ2-6; D is possibly TRBD1 (6 bases). This specimen consisted of ileum tissue, obtained 16 days after intestinal transplant. CDR3 sequence reads: CASSLSWTVYSGANVLTF. Written as DNA, the CDR3 is TGTGCCAGCAGTTTATCGTGGACAGTCTACTCTGGGGCCAACGTCCTGACTTTC. The variable domain in full, completed from reference TRBV27 and TRBJ2-6, reads EAQVTQNPRYLITVTGKKLTVTCSQNMNHEYMSWYRQDPGLGLRQIYYSMNVEVTDKGDVPEGYKVSRKEKRNFPLILESPSPNQTSLYFCASSLSWTVYSGANVLTFGAGSRLTVL.